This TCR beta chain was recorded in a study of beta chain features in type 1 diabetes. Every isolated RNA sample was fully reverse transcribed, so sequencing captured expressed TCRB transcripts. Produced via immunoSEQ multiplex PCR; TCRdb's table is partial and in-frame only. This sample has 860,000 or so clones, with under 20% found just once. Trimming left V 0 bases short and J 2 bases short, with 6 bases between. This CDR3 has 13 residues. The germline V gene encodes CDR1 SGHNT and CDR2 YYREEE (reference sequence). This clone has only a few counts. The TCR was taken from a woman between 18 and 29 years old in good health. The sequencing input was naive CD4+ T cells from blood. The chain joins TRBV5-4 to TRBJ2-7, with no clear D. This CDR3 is CASSLATTYEQYF. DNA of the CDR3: TGTGCCAGCAGCTTGGCCACCACCTACGAGCAGTACTTC.